This T cell receptor beta chain was captured in a study of blood T cells in healthy people across ages. Trimming removed 1 base at V and 2 bases at J, with 13 bases between. Germline CDR1 SGHTA, CDR2 FQGNSA. The CDR3 length is 16 residues. Study-wide results and limits: Unsorted PBMC material precluded a definitive naive versus antigen-experienced comparison.

Combining a sample-barcoded 5' primer with a J-beta primer mix, a second PCR ran for about 6 to 12 cycles. TCRdb re-called the 5' RACE reads with MiXCR, one entry per CDR3 protein. Seen here are 1.5 million to 2 million distinct CDR3 sequences, 28% observed once, and the top ten hold roughly 8%. This clonotype appeared many times. The antigen is undetermined. The sequenced sample consisted of blood. The chain has TRBV7-2 and TRBJ2-3; D is perhaps TRBD1 (5 bases). This receptor was taken from a woman aged 25-40 years in good health. The CDR3 loop is CASSLGIMDITDTQYF. CDR3 nucleotides: TGTGCCAGCAGCTTAGGTATCATGGACATCACAGATACGCAGTATTTT.